This TCR beta chain was recorded in a study of T cell responses to AZD1222 COVID-19 vaccine. Study-level results: Epitopes outside B.1.351 and B.1.1.7 mutated regions reportedly drew nearly half of spike TCRs.

The CDR3 runs 17 residues. J lost 3 bases, V lost 3 bases, and 9 bases had no gene match. Germline loops: CDR1 SGHAT, CDR2 FQNNGV. Only in-frame clones appear in the TCRdb table, and some are missing; sequencing was by immunoSEQ multiplex PCR. This repertoire shows about 94,000 clones, 85% found once; its top ten account for more than 3.5%. A remark on this clone: The antigen remains undetermined.

The rearrangement joins TRBV11-2 to TRBJ2-7; TRBD1 matches at 12 bases. The specimen comprised peripheral blood, sampled 28 days after the second AZD1222 dose. The sequence derives from an adult who received the AZD1222 COVID-19 vaccine. CDR3 nucleotide sequence: TGTGCCAGCAGCTTTCCGGGACAGGGGGCAGGAGGCTACGAGCAGTACTTC. Protein: CASSFPGQGAGGYEQYF.